Below are 16 T cell receptor beta chains sequenced from a single sample in a study of T cells after yellow fever vaccination. MiXCR was run by TCRdb on the 5' RACE reads, yielding one entry per CDR3 protein. The sample has a few hundred thousand distinct CDR3 sequences; roughly 4.3% are singletons. The sample consisted of PBMCs, taken 5 days after the yellow fever booster vaccination. Receptor source: a man aged 18 to 35 who received the YFV17D yellow fever vaccine.

This clonotype turned up a few times. The chain employs TRBV7-9 and TRBJ1-6; 11 nucleotides align to TRBD1. V shed 3 bases and J 9 bases; nucleotides not matched to a gene: 7. Germline-derived CDR1 and CDR2 are SEHNR and FQNEAQ (reference sequence). The CDR3 totals 16 residues. The CDR3 sequence: CASSLDAGTGGSPLHF. CDR3 nucleotides: TGTGCCAGCAGCTTGGACGCCGGGACAGGGGGTTCACCCCTCCACTTT. The full variable domain, in which reference TRBV7-9 and TRBJ1-6 provide the parts outside the CDR3, is DTGVSQNPRHKITKRGQNVTFRCDPISEHNRLYWYRQTLGQGPEFLTYFQNEAQLEKSRLLSDRFSAERPKGSFSTLEIQRTEQGDSAMYLCASSLDAGTGGSPLHFGNGTRLTVT.

There are a few counts of this clonotype. The rearrangement joins TRBV18 to TRBJ2-5, with a possible D match to TRBD1 (5 bases). The CDR3 has 15 residues. The germline gives CDR1 KGHSH, CDR2 LQKENI. The V end lost 1 base, the J end lost 2 bases, and 11 bases lay between the germline ends. In DNA, the CDR3 is TGTGCCAGCTCACCACATTCAGGGTTGCAAGAGACCCAGTACTTC. It specifies CASSPHSGLQETQYF.

This rearrangement joins TRBV7-2 to TRBJ2-1; 8 bases match TRBD2. V lost 4 bases to trimming and J lost 9 bases; unmatched junction nucleotides: 14. CDR1 SGHTA and CDR2 FQGNSA come from the germline V gene. The CDR3 length is 16 residues. This CDR3 reads CASSSSDSGEVVEQFF. CDR3 nucleotides: TGTGCCAGCAGCTCCTCGGATAGCGGGGAGGTGGTTGAGCAGTTCTTC. The full variable domain, with the rest looked up from reference TRBV7-2 and TRBJ2-1, is GAGVSQSPSNKVTEKGKDVELRCDPISGHTALYWYRQSLGQGLEFLIYFQGNSAPDKSGLPSDRFSAERTGGSVSTLTIQRTQQEDSAVYLCASSSSDSGEVVEQFFGPGTRLTVL.

This clonotype showed up many times. This chain links TRBV10-3 with TRBJ2-3; 8 positions agree with TRBD2. Germline CDR1 ENHRY, CDR2 SYGVKD. There are 15 residues in the CDR3. Trimming at V came to 6 bases and at J to 0 bases, leaving 5 bases not matched to a gene. DNA of the CDR3: TGTGCCATCAGCCTTAGCGGGGCTAGCACAGATACGCAGTATTTT. Translation gives CAISLSGASTDTQYF.

The chain links TRBV7-2 to TRBJ1-5, with a weak D call TRBD1 (6 bases). The CDR3 length is 14 residues. The germline V gene has CDR1 SGHTA and CDR2 FQGNSA. V was cut by 5 bases and J by 6 bases, with 14 bases left in between. The CDR3 bases are TGTGCCAGCAGCGTAGACAGGTCCGGTCAGCCCCAGCATTTT. Its protein product is CASSVDRSGQPQHF.

This clonotype was found many times. The DNA of the CDR3 is TGTGCCAGCAGTTACAACAGGGAGGGGGCCCAAAACATTCAGTACTTC. Amino acid sequence: CASSYNREGAQNIQYF. This chain connects TRBV12-3 or TRBV12-4 to TRBJ2-4, with D perhaps given as TRBD1 or TRBD2 (7 bases each). V lost 4 bases to trimming and J lost 5 bases, with 18 bases between them. This CDR3 has 16 amino acids.

This clonotype was detected a few times. V and J are TRBV20-1 and TRBJ1-1, with a possible D match to TRBD1 (5 bases). The CDR3 runs 14 residues. V dropped 2 bases and J dropped 2 bases, with 12 bases sitting between them. Germline CDR1 is DFQATT and CDR2 is SNEGSKA (reference sequence). CDR3 coding DNA: TGCAGTGCTAGAAAAGGGGCGGGAAACACTGAAGCTTTCTTT. Protein sequence: CSARKGAGNTEAFF.

V usage is TRBV7-6 and J usage is TRBJ2-5, with TRBD2 identical over 8 bases. This CDR3 has 16 residues. Unmatched junction bases numbered 8, after V lost 0 bases and J lost 5 bases. The germline gives CDR1 SGHVS, CDR2 FNYEAQ. CDR3 in DNA: TGTGCCAGCAGCTTAGCACCCAGCGGGGGTGGCGAGACCCAGTACTTC. This translates into CASSLAPSGGGETQYF.

This clonotype has ten or more counts. The chain carries TRBV24-1 and TRBJ2-1; TRBD1 matches at 8 bases. From germline, CDR1 is KGHDR and CDR2 SFDVKD. The CDR3 consists of 15 residues. Trimming at V came to 7 bases and at J to 9 bases, leaving 13 bases not matched to a gene. The CDR3 spells CATSEPGQGTGEQFF. CDR3 bases: TGTGCCACCAGCGAACCCGGACAGGGAACCGGTGAGCAGTTCTTC.

This rearrangement joins TRBV18 to TRBJ2-5; D might be TRBD1 (6 bases). V lost 2 bases and J lost 3, with 7 bases in between. The CDR3 sequence is 13 residues long. Per germline, CDR1 KGHSH and CDR2 LQKENI. In DNA form, the CDR3 reads TGTGCCAGCTCACCAAACAGGGAAGAGACCCAGTACTTC. Translating gives CASSPNREETQYF.

The chain couples TRBV7-6 to TRBJ2-3; 12 bases agree with TRBD2. The CDR3 consists of 16 residues. Germline V CDR1 and CDR2: SGHVS, FNYEAQ. With 2 bases clipped from V and 2 bases from J, the junction kept 2 bases outside the gene matches. The CDR3 spells CASSLTSGGFTDTQYF. The CDR3, as DNA: TGTGCCAGCAGCTTAACTAGCGGGGGGTTCACAGATACGCAGTATTTT.

This clonotype occurred a few times. The gene calls are TRBV6-2 or TRBV6-3 and TRBJ2-1, with D possibly called TRBD1 or TRBD2 (5 bases each). The CDR3 consists of 12 residues. Germline-derived CDR1 and CDR2 are MNHEY and SVGEGT. With 5 bases removed from V and 9 bases from J, the gap between germline ends came to 11 bases. CDR3 residues: CASSTRDGEQFF. The CDR3 DNA follows: TGTGCCAGCAGTACCAGGGACGGTGAGCAGTTCTTC.

The chain carries TRBV6-5 and TRBJ1-1; D remains unclear. CDR1 MNHEY and CDR2 SVGAGI come from the germline V gene. This CDR3 has 15 residues. V lost 0 bases and J 0 bases, leaving 8 bases between the germline ends. The CDR3 protein is CASSYSAVLNTEAFF. The CDR3 DNA follows: TGTGCCAGCAGTTACTCTGCAGTATTGAACACTGAAGCTTTCTTT.

V gene TRBV5-6 combines with J gene TRBJ2-1; 8 bases map to TRBD2. The CDR3 spans 13 residues. Germline V CDR1 and CDR2: SGHDT, YYEEEE. The ends lost 4 bases at V and 5 bases at J; junction bases unmatched: 2. The CDR3 protein is CASSVGLDNEQFF. The DNA of the CDR3 is TGTGCCAGCAGCGTGGGACTAGACAATGAGCAGTTCTTC.

This clonotype was picked up many times. V is TRBV5-1 and J is TRBJ2-7, with a tentative D call TRBD1 (6 bases). This CDR3 region has 15 residues. V gave up 4 bases and J gave up 5 bases, with 19 bases separating them. Germline CDR1 reads SGHRS; CDR2 reads YFSETQ. CDR3 bases: TGCGCCAGCAGCCGCAGGGTGGGGGCGAGCCACGAGCAGTACTTC. Residues: CASSRRVGASHEQYF.

This clonotype was recorded at least ten times. The chain combines TRBV6-6 with TRBJ2-7; 10 nucleotides match TRBD1. V gave up 4 bases and J gave up 4 bases; unmatched junction bases: 4. Germline-derived CDR1 and CDR2 are MNHNY and SVGAGI (reference sequence). This CDR3 has 14 residues. The CDR3 DNA follows: TGTGCCAGCAGTTCACCGGGACAGGGGTACGAGCAGTACGTC. Its translation: CASSSPGQGYEQYV.